This is a list of T cell receptor beta chains from one sample in a study of cytomegalovirus exposure and HLA in healthy donors. Profiled with immunoSEQ multiplex PCR; TCRdb holds only in-frame clones, not every one. The table lists some 79,000 clones, 94% of them singletons, with more than 2.5% in the top ten. The sample consisted of PBMCs. These receptors were taken from a woman aged 18-29 years in good health and CMV-seropositive. Each CDR3 is given with its conserved first and last residue. Fields, in order: CDR3 protein, CDR3 DNA, V gene, clone size, J gene, D gene. A D gene is named only where the DNA matches it firmly. Size tells how often a clone was seen (once, few, many) or the class of an expanded clone, and some rows leave it out.

CASSLEGQNSPLHF | TGTGCCAGCAGCCTAGAGGGGCAAAATTCACCCCTCCACTTT | TRBV9 | NA | TRBJ1-6 | NA
CASSEAPAYEQYF | TGTGCCAGCAGTGAAGCCCCAGCCTACGAGCAGTACTTC | TRBV6-1 | once | TRBJ2-7 | NA
CASSQGGLAGADTQYF | TGTGCCAGCAGCCAGGGGGGACTAGCGGGAGCAGATACGCAGTATTTT | TRBV4-2 | NA | TRBJ2-3 | TRBD2
CASSSGTGRGYTF | TGTGCCAGTAGCTCCGGGACAGGGCGGGGCTACACCTTC | TRBV19 | NA | TRBJ1-2 | TRBD1
CASSRPTSGTYEQYF | TGCGCCAGCAGCCGTCCGACTAGCGGAACCTACGAGCAGTACTTC | TRBV4-1 | NA | TRBJ2-7 | TRBD2
CASSTPPGHGYNEQFF | TGTGCCAGCAGCACCCCCCCGGGACACGGGTACAATGAGCAGTTCTTC | TRBV21-1 | NA | TRBJ2-1 | NA
CASSSLHRGLYGYTF | TGTGCCAGCAGCAGTCTTCACAGGGGGCTCTATGGCTACACCTTC | TRBV5-4 | NA | TRBJ1-2 | TRBD1
CASSSGDGLANNEQFF | TGCGCCAGCAGCTCAGGGGACGGACTAGCCAACAATGAGCAGTTCTTC | TRBV4-1 | NA | TRBJ2-1 | TRBD2
CASSPSQGFQEKLFF | TGTGCCAGCTCACCCTCGCAGGGTTTTCAGGAAAAACTGTTTTTT | TRBV18 | NA | TRBJ1-4 | NA
CASSKRGRLTDSQYRGYTF | TGTGCCAGTAGTAAAAGGGGGCGTCTAACCGATTCTCAATACCGTGGCTACACCTTC | TRBV19 | NA | TRBJ1-2 | TRBD1
CASSPGLGLSYEQYF | TGTGCCAGCAGCCCGGGACTAGGGCTTTCCTACGAGCAGTACTTC | TRBV27 | NA | TRBJ2-7 | TRBD2
CASKQDSSSTDTQYF | TGCGCCAGCAAGCAAGATTCTTCTAGCACAGATACGCAGTATTTT | TRBV5-1 | NA | TRBJ2-3 | NA